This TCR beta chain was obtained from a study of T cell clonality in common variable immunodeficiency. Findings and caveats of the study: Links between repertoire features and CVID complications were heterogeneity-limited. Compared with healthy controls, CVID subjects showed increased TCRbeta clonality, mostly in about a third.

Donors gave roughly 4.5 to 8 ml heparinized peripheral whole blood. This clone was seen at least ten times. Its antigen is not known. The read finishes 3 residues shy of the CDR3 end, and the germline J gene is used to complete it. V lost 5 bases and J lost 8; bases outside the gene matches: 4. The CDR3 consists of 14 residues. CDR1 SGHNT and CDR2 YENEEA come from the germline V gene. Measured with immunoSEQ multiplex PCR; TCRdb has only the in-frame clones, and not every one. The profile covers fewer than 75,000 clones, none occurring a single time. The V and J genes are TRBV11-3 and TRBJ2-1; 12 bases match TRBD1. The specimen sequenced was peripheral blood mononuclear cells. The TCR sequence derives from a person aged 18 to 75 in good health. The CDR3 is CASSPGQGADEQFF. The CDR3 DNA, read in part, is TGTGCCAGCAGCCCGGGACAGGGGGCGGATGAG.